This T cell receptor (beta chain) was captured by sequencing in a study of T cells in Graves' hyperthyroidism and ophthalmopathy. Study conclusions and caveats: Most expanded thyroid clonotypes above 0.001 also appeared in blood.

This CDR3 is 13 amino acids long. V lost 7 bases and J lost 11; bases outside the gene matches: 11. Germline lookup yields CDR1 SGHTA and CDR2 FQGNSA. Of note for this clonotype: Its specificity is not known. This may be a read error, as it is one base from a much larger clone.

RNA transcripts yielded amplified TCR beta CDR3 regions. During a first-round RT-PCR of the TCR CDR3, the HTBI primer set was used. TCRdb independently ran MiXCR on the multiplex PCR reads; one entry per CDR3 protein. The repertoire holds around 190,000 distinct CDR3 sequences, more than 15% seen once, with around 27% in the top ten. The rearrangement joins TRBV7-2 to TRBJ1-1; 9 bases fit TRBD1. Specimen: blood. The sequence was collected from a woman between 45 and 65 years old with Graves' hyperthyroidism. CDR3 protein: CASNSGQGRLAFF. CDR3 bases: TGTGCCAGCAACTCCGGACAGGGGAGGTTGGCTTTCTTT.